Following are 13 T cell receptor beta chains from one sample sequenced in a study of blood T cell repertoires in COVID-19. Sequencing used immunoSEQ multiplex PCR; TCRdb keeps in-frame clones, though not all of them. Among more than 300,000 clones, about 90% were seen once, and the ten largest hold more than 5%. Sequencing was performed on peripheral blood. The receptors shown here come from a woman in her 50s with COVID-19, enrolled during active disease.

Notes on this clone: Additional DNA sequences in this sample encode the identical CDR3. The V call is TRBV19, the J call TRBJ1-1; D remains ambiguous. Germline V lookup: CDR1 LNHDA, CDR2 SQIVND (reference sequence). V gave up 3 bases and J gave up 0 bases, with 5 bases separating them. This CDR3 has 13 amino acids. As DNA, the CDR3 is TGTGCCAGTAGTATTTCGGTGAACACTGAAGCTTTCTTT. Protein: CASSISVNTEAFF.

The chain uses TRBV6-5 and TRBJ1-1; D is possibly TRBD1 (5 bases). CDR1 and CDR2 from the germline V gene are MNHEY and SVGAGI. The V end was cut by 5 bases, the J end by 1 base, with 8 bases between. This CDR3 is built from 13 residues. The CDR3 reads CASSRGENTEAFF. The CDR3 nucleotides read TGTGCCAGCAGTCGGGGGGAGAACACTGAAGCTTTCTTT.

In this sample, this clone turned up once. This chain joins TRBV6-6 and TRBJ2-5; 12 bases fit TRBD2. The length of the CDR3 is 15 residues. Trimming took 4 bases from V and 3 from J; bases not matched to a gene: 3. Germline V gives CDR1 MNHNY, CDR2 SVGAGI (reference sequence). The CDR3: CASSSTSGREETQYF. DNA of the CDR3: TGTGCCAGCAGTTCGACTAGCGGGAGAGAAGAGACCCAGTACTTC.

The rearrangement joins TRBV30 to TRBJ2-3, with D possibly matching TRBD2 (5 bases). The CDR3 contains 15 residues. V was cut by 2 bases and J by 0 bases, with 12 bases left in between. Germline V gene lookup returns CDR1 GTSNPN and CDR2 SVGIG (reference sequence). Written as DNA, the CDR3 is TGTGCCTGGAGTTCACGCGGGTCTAGCACAGATACGCAGTATTTT. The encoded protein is CAWSSRGSSTDTQYF.

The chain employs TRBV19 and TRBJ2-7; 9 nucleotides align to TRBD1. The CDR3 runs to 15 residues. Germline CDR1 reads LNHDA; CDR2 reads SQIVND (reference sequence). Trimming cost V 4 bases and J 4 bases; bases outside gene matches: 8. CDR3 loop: CASSTWTGAGYEQYF. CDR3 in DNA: TGTGCCAGTAGTACCTGGACAGGGGCCGGATACGAGCAGTACTTC.

The CDR3: CASSDRTETPEGYTF. In nucleotides, the CDR3 is TGTGCCAGCAGTGATCGGACAGAGACACCGGAGGGCTACACCTTC. The chain combines TRBV6-6 with TRBJ1-2; tentatively, D is TRBD1 (6 bases). Germline CDR1 MNHNY, CDR2 SVGAGI (reference sequence). The ends were cut back, 5 bases at V and 8 bases at J, with 21 bases in the middle. This CDR3 region has 15 residues.

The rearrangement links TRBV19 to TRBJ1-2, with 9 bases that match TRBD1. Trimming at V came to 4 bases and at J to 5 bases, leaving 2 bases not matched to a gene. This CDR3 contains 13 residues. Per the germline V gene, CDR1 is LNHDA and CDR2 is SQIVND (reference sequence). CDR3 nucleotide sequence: TGTGCCAGTAGTAGGGGACAGGGATATGGCTACACCTTC. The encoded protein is CASSRGQGYGYTF. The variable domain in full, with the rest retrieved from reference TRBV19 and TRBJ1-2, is DGGITQSPKYLFRKEGQNVTLSCEQNLNHDAMYWYRQDPGQGLRLIYYSQIVNDFQKGDIAEGYSVSREKKESFPLTVTSAQKNPTAFYLCASSRGQGYGYTFGSGTRLTVV.

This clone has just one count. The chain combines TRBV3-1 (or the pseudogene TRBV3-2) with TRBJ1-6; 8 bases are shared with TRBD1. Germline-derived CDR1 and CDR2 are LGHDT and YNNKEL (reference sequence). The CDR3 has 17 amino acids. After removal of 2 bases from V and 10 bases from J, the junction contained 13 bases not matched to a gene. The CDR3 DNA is TGTGCCAGCAGCCAACCTAGACAGGGGAGTCTACAATCACCCCTCCACTTT. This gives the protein CASSQPRQGSLQSPLHF.

The chain's CDR3 is CAWSRLGTQYF. CDR3 nucleotides: TGTGCCTGGAGCCGACTCGGGACGCAGTATTTT. This sequence joins TRBV30 and TRBJ2-3, with D hard to call. The CDR3 runs to 11 residues. Germline CDR1 reads GTSNPN; CDR2 reads SVGIG (reference sequence). The V gene lost 3 bases and the J gene lost 9 bases, with 10 bases spanning the gap.

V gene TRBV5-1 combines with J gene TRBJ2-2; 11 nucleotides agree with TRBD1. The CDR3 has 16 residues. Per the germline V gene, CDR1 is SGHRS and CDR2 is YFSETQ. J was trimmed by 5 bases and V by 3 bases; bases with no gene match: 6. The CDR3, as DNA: TGCGCCAGCAGCTGGACAGGGGGCGGTAGTACCGGGGAGCTGTTTTTT. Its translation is CASSWTGGGSTGELFF.

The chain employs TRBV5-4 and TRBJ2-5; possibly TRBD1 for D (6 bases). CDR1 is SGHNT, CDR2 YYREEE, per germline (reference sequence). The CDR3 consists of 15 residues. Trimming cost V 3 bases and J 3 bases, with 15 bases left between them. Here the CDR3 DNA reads TGTGCCAGCAGCTCCCCGGGACATACTGAAGAGACCCAGTACTTC. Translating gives CASSSPGHTEETQYF.

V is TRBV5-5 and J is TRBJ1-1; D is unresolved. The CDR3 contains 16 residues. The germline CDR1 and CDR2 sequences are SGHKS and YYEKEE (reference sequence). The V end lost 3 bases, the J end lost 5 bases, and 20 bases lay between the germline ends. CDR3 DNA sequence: TGTGCCAGCAGCTCCCTAACAAGGGTCCCGGGGACTGAAGCTTTCTTT. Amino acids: CASSSLTRVPGTEAFF.

CDR3 DNA: TGTGCCAGCTTTTCACAGGGGCGGCAGTACTTC. This gives the protein CASFSQGRQYF. This chain links TRBV18 with TRBJ2-7; TRBD1 agrees at 7 bases. Trimming took 7 bases from V and 9 from J; bases not matched to a gene: 6. CDR1 and CDR2 from the germline V gene are KGHSH and LQKENI. This CDR3 is 11 amino acids long.